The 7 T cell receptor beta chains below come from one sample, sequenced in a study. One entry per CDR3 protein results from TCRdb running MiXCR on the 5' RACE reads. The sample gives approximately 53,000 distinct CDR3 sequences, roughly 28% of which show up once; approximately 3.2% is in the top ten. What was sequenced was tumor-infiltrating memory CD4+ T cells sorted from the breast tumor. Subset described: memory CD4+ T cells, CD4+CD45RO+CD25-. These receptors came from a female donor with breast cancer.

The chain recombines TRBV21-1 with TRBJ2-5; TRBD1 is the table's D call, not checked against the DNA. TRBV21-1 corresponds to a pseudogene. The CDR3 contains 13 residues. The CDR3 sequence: CASTGQGGETQYF. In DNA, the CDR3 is TGTGCCAGCACCGGACAGGGGGGAGAGACCCAGTACTTC.

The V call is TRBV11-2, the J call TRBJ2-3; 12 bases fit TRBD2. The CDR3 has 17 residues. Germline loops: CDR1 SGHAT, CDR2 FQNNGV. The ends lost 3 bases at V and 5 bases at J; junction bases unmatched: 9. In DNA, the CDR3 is TGTGCCAGCAGCTTCATTCGCCTAGCGGGAGGGATAGATACGCAGTATTTT. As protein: CASSFIRLAGGIDTQYF.

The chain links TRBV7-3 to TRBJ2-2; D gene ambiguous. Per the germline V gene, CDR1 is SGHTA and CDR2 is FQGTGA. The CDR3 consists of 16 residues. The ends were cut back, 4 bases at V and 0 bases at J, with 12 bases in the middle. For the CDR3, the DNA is TGTGCCAGCAGCTCCTACGGACGGCCGAACACCGGGGAGCTGTTTTTT. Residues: CASSSYGRPNTGELFF.

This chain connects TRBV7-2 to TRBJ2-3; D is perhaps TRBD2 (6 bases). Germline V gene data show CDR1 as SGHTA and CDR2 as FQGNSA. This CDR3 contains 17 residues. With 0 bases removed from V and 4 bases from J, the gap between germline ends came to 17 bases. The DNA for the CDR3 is TGTGCCAGCAGCTTAGCTGGGCGGGGCCGGATCTCAGATACGCAGTATTTT. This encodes CASSLAGRGRISDTQYF.

DNA for the CDR3: TGTGCCACGGCCGACAGGGAAGAGACTGAAGCTTTCTTT. Its translation is CATADREETEAFF. This chain links TRBV10-3 with TRBJ1-1; 7 positions match TRBD1. Germline CDR1 reads ENHRY; CDR2 reads SYGVKD. Losses at the gene ends were 10 bases for V and 5 bases for J; bases not matched to a gene: 10. The CDR3 totals 13 residues.

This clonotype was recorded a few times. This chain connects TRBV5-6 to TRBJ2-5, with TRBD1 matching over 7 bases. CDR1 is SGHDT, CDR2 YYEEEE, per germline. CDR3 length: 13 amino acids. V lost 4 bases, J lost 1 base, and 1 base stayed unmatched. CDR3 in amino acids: CASSRTGQETQYF. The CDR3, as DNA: TGTGCCAGCAGCAGGACAGGCCAAGAGACCCAGTACTTC.

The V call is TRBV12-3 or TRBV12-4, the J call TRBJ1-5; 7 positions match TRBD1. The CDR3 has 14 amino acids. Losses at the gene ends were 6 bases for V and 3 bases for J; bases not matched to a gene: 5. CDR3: CASRSTGYNQPQHF. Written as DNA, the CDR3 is TGTGCCAGCAGGTCGACAGGGTACAATCAGCCCCAGCATTTT.